A selection of T cell receptor beta chains follows, all from one sample in a study of blood T cell repertoires in COVID-19. TCRdb keeps only in-frame clones here, not all; method: immunoSEQ multiplex PCR. The repertoire holds about 270,000 clones, with 80% to 85% as singletons. Source material: peripheral blood. All receptors derive from a woman aged 60-75 years with active or convalescent COVID-19. The CDR3 runs from the conserved cysteine through the conserved F or W. The D gene is left open where the match is weak. For some rows the clone size is stated as once, few or many, or as a class when expanded; others skip it.

>NA|TRBV2|TRBJ1-2|TRBD1
CASSEALTGVMNYGYTF
TGTGCCAGCAGTGAAGCGCTTACAGGGGTAATGAACTATGGCTACACCTTC
>NA|TRBV6-5|TRBJ2-7|TRBD2
CASRNSGGAYEQYF
TGTGCCAGCAGAAACAGCGGGGGGGCTTACGAGCAGTACTTC
>NA|TRBV7-9|TRBJ2-5|TRBD1
CASSFGGTGEQETQYF
TGTGCCAGCAGCTTCGGTGGGACAGGGGAACAAGAGACCCAGTACTTC
>many|TRBV4-1|TRBJ2-4|NA
CASSQDMTIQYF
TGCGCCAGCAGCCAAGATATGACTATTCAGTACTTC
>NA|TRBV5-4|TRBJ2-6|TRBD1
CASSSPGQGNSGANVLTF
TGTGCCAGCAGCAGTCCGGGACAGGGGAACTCTGGGGCCAACGTCCTGACTTTC
>NA|TRBV20-1|TRBJ1-3|NA
CSASTDSGNTIYF
TGCAGTGCTAGTACAGACTCTGGAAACACCATATATTTT
>NA|TRBV7-2|TRBJ1-2|TRBD1
CASIGQGNYGYTF
TGTGCCAGCATAGGACAGGGCAACTATGGCTACACCTTC
>NA|TRBV2|TRBJ2-7|TRBD2
CASSPGGGDEQYF
TGTGCCAGCAGTCCGGGGGGAGGCGACGAGCAGTACTTC
>NA|TRBV4-1|TRBJ2-5|TRBD2
CASSRRGAQETQYF
TGCGCCAGCAGTCGGCGGGGGGCCCAAGAGACCCAGTACTTC
>NA|TRBV2|TRBJ2-1|TRBD1
CASRGQGPKGEQFF
TGTGCCAGCCGGGGACAGGGCCCAAAAGGTGAGCAGTTCTTC
>NA|TRBV5-8|TRBJ2-7|NA
CASSLDATDEQYF
TGTGCCAGCAGCCTGGACGCCACAGACGAGCAGTACTTC
>NA|TRBV14|TRBJ2-1|TRBD2
CASSQDGIPGLAGDSYNEQFF
TGTGCCAGCAGCCAAGATGGGATACCGGGACTAGCGGGGGACTCCTACAATGAGCAGTTCTTC
>NA|TRBV30|TRBJ1-1|NA
CAWSEGNTEAFF
TGTGCCTGGAGCGAGGGGAACACTGAAGCTTTCTTT
>NA|TRBV7-9|TRBJ1-4|NA
CASTSGALGPNEKLFF
TGTGCCAGCACCTCTGGGGCCCTTGGGCCTAATGAAAAACTGTTTTTT
>NA|TRBV19|TRBJ2-3|TRBD1
CASSIGTGYPLTDTQYF
TGTGCCAGTAGTATAGGGACAGGGTACCCCCTCACAGATACGCAGTATTTT
>NA|TRBV5-4|TRBJ2-1|TRBD2
CASSFSTSGKPFANEQFF
TGTGCCAGCAGCTTTTCCACTAGCGGTAAGCCCTTCGCCAATGAGCAGTTCTTC
>NA|TRBV11-2|TRBJ1-1|TRBD1
CASSLGAGGLTEAFF
TGTGCCAGCAGCTTAGGGGCAGGGGGCCTCACTGAAGCTTTCTTT
>NA|TRBV7-9|TRBJ2-1|TRBD2
CASSFQLAGEFF
TGTGCCAGCAGCTTCCAACTAGCGGGTGAGTTCTTC
>NA|TRBV29-1|TRBJ1-1|TRBD1
CSVETQGTEAFF
TGCAGCGTAGAGACACAGGGGACTGAAGCTTTCTTT
>NA|TRBV18|TRBJ1-1|TRBD1
CASSPGQGAGTEAFF
TGTGCCAGCTCACCGGGACAGGGGGCAGGCACTGAAGCTTTCTTT
>NA|TRBV4-2|TRBJ2-5|TRBD2
CASSQASGGATETQYF
TGTGCCAGCAGCCAAGCTAGCGGGGGGGCCACAGAGACCCAGTACTTC
>NA|TRBV29-1|TRBJ1-1|NA
CSVEGEQGPNTEAFF
TGCAGCGTTGAGGGTGAACAGGGCCCCAACACTGAAGCTTTCTTT
>once|TRBV19|TRBJ2-2|NA
CASRGGVHTGELFF
TGTGCCAGTAGAGGCGGGGTTCACACCGGGGAGCTGTTTTTT
>NA|TRBV7-8|TRBJ1-2|NA
CASSFTGIDGYTF
TGTGCCAGCAGCTTTACAGGAATCGATGGCTACACCTTC
>NA|TRBV6-1|TRBJ1-5|NA
CASSEKAGLKPQHF
TGTGCCAGCAGTGAAAAGGCAGGGTTAAAGCCCCAGCATTTT
>once|TRBV5-1|TRBJ1-3|NA
CASSQGPQGLSGNTIYF
TGCGCCAGCAGCCAGGGCCCACAGGGTCTCTCTGGAAACACCATATATTTT
>few|TRBV9|TRBJ2-2|TRBD2
CASSVVVGLVTGELFF
TGTGCCAGCAGCGTAGTGGTGGGACTAGTCACCGGGGAGCTGTTTTTT
>NA|TRBV13|TRBJ2-3|NA
CASSPTGSRTDTQYF
TGTGCCAGCAGCCCCACGGGGAGCCGCACAGATACGCAGTATTTT
>NA|TRBV5-1|TRBJ2-7|TRBD1
CASSSRDRGGDEQYF
TGCGCCAGCAGCAGCCGGGACAGGGGCGGGGACGAGCAGTACTTC
>NA|TRBV2|TRBJ2-3|NA
CASSKGGSGGADTQYF
TGTGCCAGCAGTAAAGGAGGTTCTGGAGGCGCAGATACGCAGTATTTT
>once|TRBV12-5|TRBJ1-4|TRBD1
CASGLVVGRGATNEKLFF
TGTGCTAGTGGTTTGGTAGTTGGCAGGGGGGCAACTAATGAAAAACTGTTTTTT
>NA|TRBV6-1|TRBJ2-7|TRBD1
CASSESWGQGHF
TGTGCCAGCAGTGAATCCTGGGGACAGGGCCATTTC
>once|TRBV30|TRBJ1-1|NA
CAGTETEAFF
TGTGCCGGAACAGAGACTGAAGCTTTCTTT
>NA|TRBV7-3|TRBJ1-1|NA
CASSLGANTEAFF
TGTGCCAGCAGCTTGGGGGCGAACACTGAAGCTTTCTTT
>NA|TRBV7-9|TRBJ2-3|NA
CASSFGSDTQYF
TGTGCCAGCAGCTTCGGGTCTGATACGCAGTATTTT
>NA|TRBV5-1|TRBJ1-1|NA
CASSPTLGNTEAFF
TGCGCCAGCAGCCCGACATTAGGGAACACTGAAGCTTTCTTT
>NA|TRBV5-5|TRBJ2-2|NA
CASSLVQIPGELFF
TGTGCCAGCAGCTTGGTTCAGATCCCCGGGGAGCTGTTTTTT
>NA|TRBV4-3|TRBJ1-2|TRBD1
CASSPDRAAYGYTF
TGCGCCAGCAGCCCGGACAGGGCGGCCTATGGCTACACCTTC
>NA|TRBV27|TRBJ1-1|NA
CASSLGGEGITEAFF
TGTGCCAGCAGTCTGGGGGGGGAAGGTATCACTGAAGCTTTCTTT
>few|TRBV5-1|TRBJ2-7|NA
CASSLDRYYTYEQYF
TGCGCCAGCAGCTTGGATCGGTACTACACCTACGAGCAGTACTTC
>NA|TRBV7-9|TRBJ2-5|TRBD1
CASSRDRQETQYF
TGTGCCAGCAGCAGGGACAGACAAGAGACCCAGTACTTC
>NA|TRBV7-2|TRBJ1-1|NA
CASSLLTLTEAFF
TGTGCCAGCAGCTTACTAACCCTCACTGAAGCTTTCTTT
>NA|TRBV4-2|TRBJ1-6|NA
CASSQDQQSSYNSPLHF
TGTGCCAGCAGCCAAGATCAACAGAGCTCCTATAATTCACCCCTCCACTTT
>NA|TRBV7-8|TRBJ2-1|NA
CASSSPRDNEQFF
TGTGCCAGCAGCTCCCCCCGGGACAATGAGCAGTTCTTC
>NA|TRBV6-4|TRBJ2-6|TRBD1
CASSETPGQAYSGANVLTF
TGTGCCAGCAGTGAGACACCGGGACAGGCGTACTCTGGGGCCAACGTCCTGACTTTC
>NA|TRBV2|TRBJ1-4|TRBD1
CASSRPGQGNEKLFF
TGTGCCAGCAGTCGGCCGGGACAGGGGAATGAAAAACTGTTTTTT
>NA|TRBV15|TRBJ1-5|TRBD1
CATQRDRGINQPQHF
TGTGCCACCCAACGGGACAGGGGGATCAATCAGCCCCAGCATTTT
>NA|TRBV19|TRBJ2-5|TRBD1
CASSKGTGVDGSETQYF
TGTGCCAGTAGTAAAGGGACAGGGGTGGATGGGAGCGAGACCCAGTACTTC
>NA|TRBV19|TRBJ1-2|NA
CASSRQVSYGYTF
TGTGCCAGTAGCAGACAGGTCTCCTATGGCTACACCTTC
>NA|TRBV4-1|TRBJ2-7|TRBD2
CASSQGTSGGNYEQYF
TGCGCCAGCAGCCAAGGGACTAGCGGGGGGAACTACGAGCAGTACTTC
>NA|TRBV29-1|TRBJ2-7|TRBD1
CSVGPGQGTYEQYF
TGCAGCGTTGGACCGGGACAGGGGACCTACGAGCAGTACTTC
>NA|TRBV7-3|TRBJ1-1|NA
CASSSRSAMEAFF
TGTGCCAGCAGCTCCCGGTCCGCAATGGAGGCTTTCTTT
>NA|TRBV6-2/TRBV6-3|TRBJ2-7|TRBD2
CASRPPGLANEQYF
TGTGCCAGCAGGCCTCCGGGACTAGCAAACGAGCAGTACTTC
>NA|TRBV5-6|TRBJ1-4|NA
CASSPVAGEKLFF
TGTGCCAGCAGCCCGGTGGCCGGGGAAAAACTGTTTTTT
>NA|TRBV30|TRBJ1-5|NA
CAARQAGQPQHF
TGTGCCGCACGACAGGCGGGCCAGCCCCAGCATTTT
>few|TRBV19|TRBJ1-5|NA
CASSTLGGPPQHF
TGTGCCAGTAGTACCCTTGGAGGGCCTCCCCAGCATTTT
>once|TRBV18|TRBJ1-4|NA
CASSPGLQERLFF
TGTGCCAGCTCACCGGGGCTACAGGAAAGGCTGTTTTTT